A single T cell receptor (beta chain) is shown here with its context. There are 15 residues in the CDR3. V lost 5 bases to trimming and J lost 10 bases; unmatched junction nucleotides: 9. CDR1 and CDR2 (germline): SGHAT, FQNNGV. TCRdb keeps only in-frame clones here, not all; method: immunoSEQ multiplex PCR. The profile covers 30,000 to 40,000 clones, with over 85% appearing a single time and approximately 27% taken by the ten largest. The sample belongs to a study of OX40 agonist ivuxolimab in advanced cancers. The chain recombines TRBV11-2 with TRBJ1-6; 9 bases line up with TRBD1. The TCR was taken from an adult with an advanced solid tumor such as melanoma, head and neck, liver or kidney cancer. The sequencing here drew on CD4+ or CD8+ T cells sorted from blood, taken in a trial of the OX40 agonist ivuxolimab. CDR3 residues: CASSKDRGEGSPLHF. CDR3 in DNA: TGTGCCAGCAGCAAGGACAGGGGTGAGGGGTCACCCCTCCACTTT.